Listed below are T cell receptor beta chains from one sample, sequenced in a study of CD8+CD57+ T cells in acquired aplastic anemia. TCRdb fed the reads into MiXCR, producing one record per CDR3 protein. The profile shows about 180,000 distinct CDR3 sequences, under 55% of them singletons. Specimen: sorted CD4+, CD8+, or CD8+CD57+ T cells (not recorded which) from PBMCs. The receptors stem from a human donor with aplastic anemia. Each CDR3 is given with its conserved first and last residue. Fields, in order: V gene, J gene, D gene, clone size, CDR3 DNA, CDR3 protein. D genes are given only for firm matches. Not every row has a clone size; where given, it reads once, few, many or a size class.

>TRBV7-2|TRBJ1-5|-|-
TGTGCCAGCAGCACGCAGGGCGTGAGTCAGCCCCAGCATTTT
CASSTQGVSQPQHF
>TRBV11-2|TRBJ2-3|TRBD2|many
TGTGCCAGCAGCGTACTAGCGGGCCAGTATTTT
CASSVLAGQYF
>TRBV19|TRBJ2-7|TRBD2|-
TGTGCCAGTAGTATGGGACTAGCGGGGGACAACTACGAGCAGTACTTC
CASSMGLAGDNYEQYF
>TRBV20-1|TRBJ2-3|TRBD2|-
TGCAGTGCTAGAGATTCGACTAGCGTGAGCACAGATACGCAGTATTTT
CSARDSTSVSTDTQYF
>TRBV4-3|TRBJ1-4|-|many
TGCGCCAGCAGCCAAGTCCCTGAAAAACTGTTTTTT
CASSQVPEKLFF
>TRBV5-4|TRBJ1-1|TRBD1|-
TGTGCCAGCAGCTTGGCAGGACAGGGATACACTGAAGCTTTCTTT
CASSLAGQGYTEAFF
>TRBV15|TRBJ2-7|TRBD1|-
TGTGCCACCAGCAGAGTTATGGGACAGGCCTACGAGCAGTACTTC
CATSRVMGQAYEQYF
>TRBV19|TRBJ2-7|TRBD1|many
TGTGCCAGTACAGGGGGGCAGGGGGCGTACGAGCAGTACTTC
CASTGGQGAYEQYF
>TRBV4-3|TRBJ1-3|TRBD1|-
TGCGCCAGCAGCCAAGACGTGGTGACAGGGGTCGGAAACACCATATATTTT
CASSQDVVTGVGNTIYF
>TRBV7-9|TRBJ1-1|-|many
TGTGCCAGCAGCCTGGACAGAGCCACTGAAGCTTTCTTT
CASSLDRATEAFF
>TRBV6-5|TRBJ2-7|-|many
TGTGCCAGCAGTTACTCAGGGGTTATCTACGAGCAGTACTTC
CASSYSGVIYEQYF
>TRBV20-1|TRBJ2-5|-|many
TGCAGTGCTAGGGGCTTCAGCTACCAAGAGACCCAGTACTTC
CSARGFSYQETQYF
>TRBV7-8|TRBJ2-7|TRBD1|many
TGTGCCAGCAGCCCCCGGACAGGGTACGAGCAGTACTTC
CASSPRTGYEQYF
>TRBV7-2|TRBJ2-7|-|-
TGTGCCAGCAGCTTAGCAGCGCAGCGGAACTCCTACGAGCAGTACTTC
CASSLAAQRNSYEQYF
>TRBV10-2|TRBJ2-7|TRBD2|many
TGCGCCACCACTCCGGGGGGGTCGATATACGAGCAGTACTTC
CATTPGGSIYEQYF
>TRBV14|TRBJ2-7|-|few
TGTGCCAGCAGCCAAGAGCTAGTTCCCATCGAGCAGTACTTC
CASSQELVPIEQYF
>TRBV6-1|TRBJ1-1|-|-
TGTGCCAGCAGCCCACTCAGTTCTGGACAGACTTACACTGAAGCTTTCTTT
CASSPLSSGQTYTEAFF
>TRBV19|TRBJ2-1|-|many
TGTGCCAGTAGTATGGGTAGGCTCAATGAGCAGTTCTTC
CASSMGRLNEQFF
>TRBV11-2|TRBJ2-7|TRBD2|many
TGTGCCAGCAGCTCCTTAGCGGGTCCCCCCTACGAGCAGTACTTC
CASSSLAGPPYEQYF
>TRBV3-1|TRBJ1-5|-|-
TGTGCCAGCTGCTGGGGGAGAAACAATCGGCCCCAGCATTTT
CASCWGRNNRPQHF
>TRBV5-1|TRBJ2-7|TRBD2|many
TGCGCCAGCAGCTTGACTAGCGGGGGGTTCGACGAGCAGTACTTC
CASSLTSGGFDEQYF
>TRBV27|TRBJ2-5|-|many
TGTGCCAGCAGTTTATTATCGGGATTGAGGACCCAGTACTTC
CASSLLSGLRTQYF
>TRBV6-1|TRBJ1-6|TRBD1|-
TGTGCCAGCAGCCCCGGACAGGGGAGCTCCTATAATTCACCCCTCCACTTT
CASSPGQGSSYNSPLHF
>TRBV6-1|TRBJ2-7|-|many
TGTGCCAGCAGTGAACTTAAAGGGGGATTTGCGCAGTACTTC
CASSELKGGFAQYF
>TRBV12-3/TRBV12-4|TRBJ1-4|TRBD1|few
TGTGTCAGCAGGACAGGGGAGAGGAGTGAAAAACTGTTTTTT
CVSRTGERSEKLFF
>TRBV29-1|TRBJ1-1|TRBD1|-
TGCAGCGTTGGGACAGGACTGAACACTGAAGCTTTCTTT
CSVGTGLNTEAFF
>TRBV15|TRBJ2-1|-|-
TGTGCCACCAGCACCGGACAGGAGCAGTTCTTC
CATSTGQEQFF
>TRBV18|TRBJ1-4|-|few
TGTGCCAGCTCCCCGGCCGCTAATGAAAAACTGTTTTTT
CASSPAANEKLFF
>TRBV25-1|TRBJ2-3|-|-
TGTGCCAGCAGTCAAAACGCGGGACTTGTCACAGATACGCAGTATTTT
CASSQNAGLVTDTQYF
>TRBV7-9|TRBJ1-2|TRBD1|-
TGTGCCAGCAGCCAGACAGGGAAAGGGTATGGCTACACCTTC
CASSQTGKGYGYTF
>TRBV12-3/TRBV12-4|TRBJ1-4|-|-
TGTGCCAGCAGTTTTATGGGATATAATGAAAAACTGTTTTTT
CASSFMGYNEKLFF
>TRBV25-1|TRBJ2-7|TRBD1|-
TGTGCCAGCAGTCCTTCTTACCGGGACAGTCCCTACGTTCAGTACTTC
CASSPSYRDSPYVQYF
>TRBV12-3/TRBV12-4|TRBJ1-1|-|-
TGTGCCAGCAGCTTAGCCTCAGGGGCCGTCACTGAAGCTTTCTTT
CASSLASGAVTEAFF
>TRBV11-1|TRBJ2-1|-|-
TGTGCCAGCAGCCGCAACAGGGTAGGAGACTACAATGAGCAGTTCTTC
CASSRNRVGDYNEQFF
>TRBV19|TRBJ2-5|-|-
TGTGCCAGCAGCCTAACGACAGGGAGGGGAGAGACCCAGTACTTC
CASSLTTGRGETQYF
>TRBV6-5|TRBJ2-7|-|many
TGTGCCAGCAGTTACTCGTTTTGGGGAGGCGGCGAGCAGTACTTC
CASSYSFWGGGEQYF
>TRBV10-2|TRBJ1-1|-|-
TGCGCCAGCAGAGGGAACACTGAAGCTTTCTTT
CASRGNTEAFF
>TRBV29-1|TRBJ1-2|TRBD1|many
TGCAGCGTTGAAGGGCAGGGGGTTGGTGGCTACACCTTC
CSVEGQGVGGYTF
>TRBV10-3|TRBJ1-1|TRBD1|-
TGTGCCATCAGTGGAGGGACAGGGGAAGGAGTGACTGAAGCTTTCTTT
CAISGGTGEGVTEAFF
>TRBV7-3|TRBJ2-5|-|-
TGTGCCAGCAGCAAAAGGGCAGGAGTGGAGACCCAGTACTTC
CASSKRAGVETQYF
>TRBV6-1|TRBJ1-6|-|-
TGTGCCAGCAGTGAGATGGCAGGGGCTAATTCACCCCTCCACTTT
CASSEMAGANSPLHF
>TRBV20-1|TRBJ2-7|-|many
TGCAGTGCTAGTCGGGGCACTAGCTCCTACGAGCAGTACTTC
CSASRGTSSYEQYF
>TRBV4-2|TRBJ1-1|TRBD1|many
TGTGCCAGCAGCCAAGATGGACAGGGAAGTGAGACTGAAGCTTTCTTT
CASSQDGQGSETEAFF
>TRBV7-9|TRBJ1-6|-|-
TGTGCCAGCAGCCAGGCCCGCCAATCACCCCTCCACTTT
CASSQARQSPLHF
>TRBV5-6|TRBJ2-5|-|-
TGTGCCAGCAGCTTGTGGTTGCTTGAGACCCAGTACTTC
CASSLWLLETQYF
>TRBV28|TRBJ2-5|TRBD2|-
TGTGCCAGCACCCCGGGACTAGCGGGGGTAGAGACCCAGTACTTC
CASTPGLAGVETQYF
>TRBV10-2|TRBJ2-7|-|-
TGCGCCAGCAGTAACGTCGGGGGCTTCGGCGAGCAGTACTTC
CASSNVGGFGEQYF
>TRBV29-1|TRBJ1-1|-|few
TGCAGCGTTGTTGAAACAGCGAACACTGAAGCTTTCTTT
CSVVETANTEAFF
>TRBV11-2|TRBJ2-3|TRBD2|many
TGTGCCAGCAGCTTCCTGCCTTGGACTAGCGGGGGGGGGACAGATACGCAGTATTTT
CASSFLPWTSGGGTDTQYF
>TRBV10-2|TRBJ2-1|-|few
TGCGCCAGCAGTGAATCAGGGAACGATGAGCAGTTCTTC
CASSESGNDEQFF
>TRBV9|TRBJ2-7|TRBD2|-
TGTGCCAGCAGCGGGGGGGGAGAGCAGTACTTC
CASSGGGEQYF
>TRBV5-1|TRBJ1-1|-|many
TGCGCCAGCAGCTTGGCCGACGTTCGGGGGGTTGAAGCTTTCTTT
CASSLADVRGVEAFF